Given below is one T cell receptor (beta chain) in context. This CDR3 is also generated by other DNA sequences in the sample. The sample originates from a study of blood T cell repertoires in COVID-19. The overall study: Samples of COVID-19 (acute and convalescent) were obtained from the United States, Italy and Spain. Sample material is recorded as cDNA or gDNA derived from T cells, B-cell-depleted T cells, or PBMCs.

This CDR3 is built from 14 residues. V dropped 2 bases and J dropped 4; count of bases not matched to a gene: 3. CDR1 and CDR2 (germline): SGDLS, YYNGEE. Original processing notes: Reference gene primer amplification gave nucleated cell count estimates. This table comes from immunoSEQ multiplex PCR, and its TCRdb copy is limited to in-frame clones, with some not included. V, J and clone size derive from that table, while D and trimming were established from the DNA sequence. This table has some 120,000 clones, 81% appearing once. The chain carries TRBV9 and TRBJ2-5; 9 positions match TRBD2. The clonotype comes from a human donor in a cohort sampled during active COVID-19. The source material was peripheral blood. The CDR3 spells CASSVGGGAETQYF. DNA of the CDR3: TGTGCCAGCAGCGTCGGCGGGGGGGCAGAGACCCAGTACTTC.